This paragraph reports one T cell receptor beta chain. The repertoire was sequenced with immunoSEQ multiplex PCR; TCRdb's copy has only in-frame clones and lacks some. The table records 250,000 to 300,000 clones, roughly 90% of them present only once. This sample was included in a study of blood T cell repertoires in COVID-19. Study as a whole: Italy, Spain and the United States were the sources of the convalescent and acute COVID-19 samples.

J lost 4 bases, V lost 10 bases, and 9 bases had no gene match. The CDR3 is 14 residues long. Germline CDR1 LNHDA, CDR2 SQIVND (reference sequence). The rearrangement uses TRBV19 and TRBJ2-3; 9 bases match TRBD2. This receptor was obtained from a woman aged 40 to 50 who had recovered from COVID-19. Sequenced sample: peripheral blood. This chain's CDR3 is CATKGLAGPDTQYF. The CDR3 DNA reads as TGTGCCACAAAGGGACTAGCCGGGCCAGATACGCAGTATTTT.